This T cell receptor (beta chain) was recovered during a study of T cell responses to AZD1222 COVID-19 vaccine. General study results and limits: Among AZD1222 vaccinees, only 6 or 7 were seropositive at baseline. Donors were mostly white British, more females; clonal diversity possibly underestimated.

In regard to this clone: The antigen remains undetermined.

Germline values: CDR1 SGHRS, CDR2 YFSETQ. There are 18 residues in the CDR3. After removal of 2 bases from V and 3 bases from J, the junction contained 17 bases not matched to a gene. The repertoire was sequenced with immunoSEQ multiplex PCR; TCRdb's copy has only in-frame clones and lacks some. The sample lists about 160,000 clones, 90% seen once, with less than 3.5% in the top ten. V and J are TRBV5-1 and TRBJ2-7; 7 bases match TRBD1. The sample was peripheral blood, taken 28 days after the second AZD1222 dose. The receptor was derived from an adult who received the AZD1222 COVID-19 vaccine. The CDR3 DNA reads as TGCGCCAGCAGCTTAAACCCGGGACAGCCTGGAGGCTTCTACGAGCAGTACTTC. It specifies CASSLNPGQPGGFYEQYF. Filled out from reference TRBV5-1 and TRBJ2-7, the complete variable domain reads KAGVTQTPRYLIKTRGQQVTLSCSPISGHRSVSWYQQTPGQGLQFLFEYFSETQRNKGNFPGRFSGRQFSNSRSEMNVSTLELGDSALYLCASSLNPGQPGGFYEQYFGPGTRLTVT.